This passage covers 15 T cell receptor beta chains from one sample sequenced in a study of T cell clonotyping in hematopoietic cell transplantation. The method was immunoSEQ multiplex PCR; TCRdb's version includes in-frame clones alone and lacks a portion of them. This sample yields about 4,800 clones, of which around 94% are seen a single time; about 6% belongs to the top ten. The starting material was PBMCs, obtained 180 days after allogeneic stem cell transplant. These receptors came from a male patient over 55 who had an allogeneic stem cell transplant from a related donor, so the T cells may come from the graft donor. Some clones in this sample may be carry-over from other donors' samples.

This rearrangement joins TRBV7-8 to TRBJ2-1, with 16 bases matching TRBD2. The CDR3 runs 18 residues. Germline V gene sequence: CDR1 SGHVS, CDR2 FQNEAQ. The J segment lost 9 bases and the V segment lost 5 bases, leaving 13 bases of the junction unmatched. CDR3 in amino acids: CASSMGLAGGRLSVEQFF. The CDR3 DNA reads TGTGCCAGCAGCATGGGACTAGCGGGGGGGCGGTTATCAGTTGAGCAGTTCTTC.

This chain's CDR3 is CASSRQGGFGELFF. The CDR3 DNA is TGTGCCAGCAGCCGTCAGGGGGGATTCGGGGAGCTGTTTTTT. The genes are TRBV7-9 and TRBJ2-2; the D gene is possibly TRBD1 (7 bases). The CDR3 is made up of 14 amino acids. Germline V gives CDR1 SEHNR, CDR2 FQNEAQ (reference sequence). The ends were cut back, 5 bases at V and 7 bases at J, with 14 bases in the middle.

The V gene is TRBV10-3, the J gene TRBJ1-1; the D is unclear. CDR3 size: 15 residues. CDR1 ENHRY and CDR2 SYGVKD come from the germline V gene. V dropped 2 bases and J dropped 1 base, with 11 bases sitting between them. CDR3 residues: CAISEEEGGNTEAFF. The CDR3 DNA reads TGTGCCATCAGTGAGGAGGAGGGAGGGAACACTGAAGCTTTCTTT.

The chain links TRBV6-5 to TRBJ1-2; 7 nucleotides align to TRBD1. V shed 11 bases and J 7 bases; nucleotides not matched to a gene: 10. CDR1 and CDR2 (germline): MNHEY, SVGAGI. The CDR3 is made up of 12 amino acids. The CDR3 bases are TGTGCCGCGCGCCAAGGGGGCGGTGGCTACACCTTC. This encodes CAARQGGGGYTF.

The chain carries TRBV30 and TRBJ1-6; the D is unclear. Germline loops: CDR1 GTSNPN, CDR2 SVGIG (reference sequence). This CDR3 contains 12 residues. Trimming pared 0 bases from V and 7 bases from J, leaving 4 bases between. The CDR3 region is CAWSVNNSPLHF. In nucleotides, the CDR3 is TGTGCCTGGAGTGTGAACAATTCACCCCTCCACTTT.

The V and J genes are TRBV2 and TRBJ1-2; no firm D call. This CDR3 comprises 16 residues. The ends were cut back, 3 bases at V and 4 bases at J, with 18 bases in the middle. CDR1 and CDR2 (germline): SNHLY, FYNNEI. The CDR3 DNA follows: TGTGCCAGCAGTGATGCCCATTTGGTAGAAAGCTATGGCTACACCTTC. Translation gives CASSDAHLVESYGYTF.

The CDR3 DNA is TGTGCCAGCAGCCAAGTCAGGGTGAATGAAGCTTTCTTT. This translates into CASSQVRVNEAFF. The chain combines TRBV4-2 with TRBJ1-1, with TRBD1 as a possible D gene (5 bases). The CDR3 spans 13 residues. The V gene lost 1 base and the J gene lost 7 bases, with 10 bases spanning the gap. In germline, CDR1 is LGHNA, CDR2 YNFKEQ.

The V gene is TRBV9, the J gene TRBJ2-3, with D possibly TRBD1 on 5 matching bases. The CDR3 is 13 residues long. Germline V lookup: CDR1 SGDLS, CDR2 YYNGEE. V lost 3 bases and J 5 bases, leaving 10 bases between the germline ends. For the CDR3, the DNA is TGTGCCAGCAGCGACTGGGGCGGAGATACGCAGTATTTT. It specifies CASSDWGGDTQYF.

The chain links TRBV30 to TRBJ1-3; D unresolved. Germline loops: CDR1 GTSNPN, CDR2 SVGIG (reference sequence). The germline V and J ends were trimmed by 8 bases and 0 bases, with 14 bases remaining between them. The CDR3 is 14 residues long. CDR3 sequence: CAQGGVPSGNTIYF. CDR3 DNA sequence: TGTGCCCAAGGCGGGGTACCCTCTGGAAACACCATATATTTT.

The gene calls are TRBV19 and TRBJ2-7, with D possibly TRBD1 on 5 matching bases. Trimming removed 5 bases at V and 3 bases at J, with 11 bases between. This CDR3 spans 13 amino acids. CDR1 and CDR2 (germline): LNHDA, SQIVND (reference sequence). In nucleotides, the CDR3 is TGTGCCAGTAGTTTGACAGCTAACTACGAGCAGTACTTC. This sequence encodes CASSLTANYEQYF.

V and J are TRBV11-1 and TRBJ2-7, with 9 nucleotides matching TRBD1. Trimming took 5 bases from V and 2 from J; bases not matched to a gene: 4. The length of the CDR3 is 14 residues. Germline CDR1 SGHAT, CDR2 FQDESV (reference sequence). CDR3 in amino acids: CASSPRDRAYEQYF. CDR3 DNA: TGTGCCAGCAGCCCCCGGGACAGGGCCTACGAGCAGTACTTC.

The rearrangement links TRBV14 to TRBJ1-2; 8 bases match TRBD1. Germline V lookup: CDR1 SGHDN, CDR2 FVKESK. J was trimmed by 4 bases and V by 1 base; bases with no gene match: 14. This CDR3 contains 18 residues. The CDR3 protein is CASSQAPGQEDYSYGYTF. The CDR3 DNA is TGTGCCAGCAGCCAAGCTCCGGGACAGGAGGATTATAGCTATGGCTACACCTTC.

V gene TRBV4-1 combines with J gene TRBJ2-7; D is perhaps TRBD2 (6 bases). Germline CDR1 and CDR2: MGHRA and YSYEKL. V lost 1 base and J lost 6, with 16 bases in between. The CDR3 is 15 residues long. CDR3 region: CASSQGGTRGLEQYF. CDR3 coding DNA: TGCGCCAGCAGCCAAGGCGGGACTCGAGGTCTCGAGCAGTACTTC.

The chain has TRBV14 and TRBJ1-2; D not certain. This CDR3 comprises 16 residues. V shed 5 bases and J shed 7 bases, with 23 bases lying between them. Looked up from germline, CDR1 is SGHDN and CDR2 is FVKESK. The CDR3 is CASSELGGSGPFGYTF. The CDR3 DNA is TGTGCCAGCAGCGAGTTGGGCGGCAGTGGGCCCTTTGGCTACACCTTC.

The CDR3 region is CASSDTVNRDGYTF. CDR3 in DNA: TGTGCCAGTAGTGACACGGTGAATAGGGACGGCTACACCTTC. The chain combines TRBV19 with TRBJ1-2; D possibly corresponds to TRBD1 (5 bases). V gave up 5 bases and J gave up 8 bases, with 18 bases separating them. Germline assignment: CDR1 LNHDA and CDR2 SQIVND (reference sequence). This CDR3 region has 14 residues.